Listed below are T cell receptor beta chains from one sample, sequenced in a study of blood T cells in healthy people across ages. TCRdb called the 5' RACE reads again in MiXCR, with one record for every CDR3 protein. The table shows 700,000 to 800,000 distinct CDR3 sequences, with more than 40% occurring only once. The sample comprised blood. These receptors originate from a woman aged 60-75 years in good health. Each CDR3 is given with its conserved first and last residue. A D gene is named only where the DNA matches it firmly. The size entry is marked missing in some rows and otherwise reads once, few, many or a size class.

NA,NA,TRBV28,TRBJ1-5,TGTGCCAGCAGTCGAGGTGGCACGGGCCGCAGTCAGCCCCAGCATTTT,CASSRGGTGRSQPQHF
few,TRBD2,TRBV7-3,TRBJ2-5,TGTGCCAGCAGCTCACTAGCGGGGGCCCAAGAGACCCAGTACTTC,CASSSLAGAQETQYF
NA,TRBD2,TRBV4-1,TRBJ2-7,TGCGCCAGCAGCCCGACTAGCGGGGGGGACGAGCAGTACTTC,CASSPTSGGDEQYF
many,NA,TRBV30,TRBJ1-1,TGTGCCTGGCACGGGGTTGGCGCTTTCTTT,CAWHGVGAFF
few,TRBD1,TRBV5-5,TRBJ2-7,TGTGCCAGCAGCCCTGGGGTCCCGGGACAGGGTTACGAGCAGTACTTC,CASSPGVPGQGYEQYF
NA,NA,TRBV4-3,TRBJ2-3,TGCGCCAGCAGTGAAAGCGGAGACCACACAGATACGCAGTATTTT,CASSESGDHTDTQYF
many,NA,TRBV29-1,TRBJ2-7,TGCAGCGTTGCTACCGGGACTTTCTACGAGCAGTACTTC,CSVATGTFYEQYF
NA,NA,TRBV20-1,TRBJ1-2,TGCAGTGCTCCTCAGGGAGGAACTAACTATGGCTACACCTTC,CSAPQGGTNYGYTF
NA,NA,TRBV5-6,TRBJ1-4,TGTGCCAGCAGCTTGGGGGCGGAGGAAAAACTGTTTTTT,CASSLGAEEKLFF
NA,NA,TRBV6-5,TRBJ2-7,TGTGCCAGCAGTTACAGGCCGAGCTCCTACAATGAGCAGTACTTC,CASSYRPSSYNEQYF
NA,TRBD2,TRBV9,TRBJ2-5,TGTGCCAGCAGCGTAGGAAGCGGGGGGGGAGAGACCCAGTACTTC,CASSVGSGGGETQYF
many,NA,TRBV29-1,TRBJ2-1,TGCAGCGTTGAAGGGGGGGAAGCGGGTGCCTACAATGAGCAGTTCTTC,CSVEGGEAGAYNEQFF
NA,TRBD1,TRBV12-3/TRBV12-4,TRBJ2-1,TGTGCCAGCAGTGTAGGACAGGGGTCAAATGAGCAGTTCTTC,CASSVGQGSNEQFF
once,TRBD2,TRBV20-1,TRBJ2-1,TGCAGTGCTAGACATAGCGGGGGGAGCTCCTACAATGAGCAGTTCTTC,CSARHSGGSSYNEQFF
many,NA,TRBV27,TRBJ2-3,TGTGCCAGCAGGAAGGTCGGGGGCACAGATACGCAGTATTTT,CASRKVGGTDTQYF
NA,TRBD1,TRBV4-3,TRBJ1-3,TGCGCCAGCAGCCAAATCTATACAGGGGGCGATGGAAACACCATATATTTT,CASSQIYTGGDGNTIYF
many,NA,TRBV9,TRBJ2-7,TGTGCCAGCAGCGTGGGGACACTTAGCTCCTACGAGCAGTACTTC,CASSVGTLSSYEQYF
NA,NA,TRBV28,TRBJ2-3,TGTGCCAGCAGGGAGGACACCCATCAACAGTATTTT,CASREDTHQQYF
NA,NA,TRBV11-1,TRBJ2-1,TGTGCCAGCAGCCCCTGGGGCGCAAGCTCCTACAATGAGCAGTTCTTC,CASSPWGASSYNEQFF
NA,TRBD1,TRBV11-3,TRBJ2-5,TGTGCCAGCAGCCCCGGGACAGGTGCACAGACCCAGTACTTC,CASSPGTGAQTQYF
NA,TRBD2,TRBV7-9,TRBJ2-1,TGTGCCACCAAGACCGGGACTACCGCCTACAATGAGCAGTTCTTC,CATKTGTTAYNEQFF
NA,NA,TRBV12-3/TRBV12-4,TRBJ1-4,TGTGCCACCTCGAAACTCGGGCCCAATTATGAAAAACTGTTTTTT,CATSKLGPNYEKLFF
NA,NA,TRBV20-1,TRBJ2-5,TGCAGTGCTAGGACTAGTGATCCAGAGACCCAGTACTTC,CSARTSDPETQYF
NA,NA,TRBV10-3,TRBJ2-6,TGTGCCATCAGTGAGTGGGGAACTCAGGGGGCCAACGTCCTGACTTTC,CAISEWGTQGANVLTF
NA,NA,TRBV5-1,TRBJ2-1,TGCGCCAGCAGCTTGTCTGGGGGAGGGGGCTCCTACAATGAGCAGTTCTTC,CASSLSGGGGSYNEQFF
NA,NA,TRBV5-1,TRBJ2-6,TGCGCCAGCAGCTCGGAACCGTGCTCTGGGGCCAACGTCCTGACTTTC,CASSSEPCSGANVLTF
many,TRBD2,TRBV20-1,TRBJ2-5,TGCAGTGCCAAGGGGACTAGCGGGAGGGCGGGAGAGACCCAGTACTTC,CSAKGTSGRAGETQYF
NA,NA,TRBV5-1,TRBJ2-3,TGCGCCAGCAGCTTGCCGGGTACAGGGAGGCCCGCAGATACGCAGTATTTT,CASSLPGTGRPADTQYF
NA,NA,TRBV2,TRBJ2-5,TGTGCCAGCAGGATGAAGTTCTCAGCTAATGAGCAGTACTTC,CASRMKFSANEQYF
NA,NA,TRBV7-3,TRBJ2-1,TGTGCCAGCAGCAGGGGGCTAGCGGGCGGCCATGAGCAGTTCTTC,CASSRGLAGGHEQFF
NA,TRBD2,TRBV4-2,TRBJ2-1,TGTGCCAGCAGCCAGGATGCAGCGGGGGGAATTTACAATGAGCAGTTCTTC,CASSQDAAGGIYNEQFF
NA,TRBD1,TRBV18,TRBJ1-5,TGTGCCAGCTCACCACCGACGGGACAGGGTCGTCAGCCCCAGCATTTT,CASSPPTGQGRQPQHF
NA,TRBD1,TRBV20-1,TRBJ2-1,TGCAGTGCTGCCGGGACAGGGGGCAAGGAGCAGTTCTTC,CSAAGTGGKEQFF
NA,TRBD1,TRBV18,TRBJ1-5,TGTGCCAGCTCACACGGGACAGAGTATCAGCCCCAGCATTTT,CASSHGTEYQPQHF
NA,TRBD2,TRBV20-1,TRBJ2-1,TGCAGTGCTGCCCTAGGAGCGGGGGGGCCCAATGAGCAGTTCTTC,CSAALGAGGPNEQFF
NA,TRBD1,TRBV10-3,TRBJ1-6,TGTGCCATCAGTGACAGGACAGGGGGCGCTTCACCCCTCCACTTT,CAISDRTGGASPLHF
NA,NA,TRBV6-4,TRBJ1-1,TGTGCCAGCAGTGATTTAGAAGGGGCTGAAGCTTTCTTT,CASSDLEGAEAFF
few,NA,TRBV7-9,TRBJ2-3,TGTGCCAGCAGCTTTGACCGGCGGGCAGATACGCAGTATTTT,CASSFDRRADTQYF
NA,TRBD1,TRBV15,TRBJ1-2,TGTGCCACCAGCAACCGACAGGGGGCTGCCCAGGGCTATGGCTACACCTTC,CATSNRQGAAQGYGYTF
few,TRBD1,TRBV3-1,TRBJ2-7,TGTGCCAGCACCCAGGACGGGACAGGGACCTACGAGCAGTACTTC,CASTQDGTGTYEQYF
NA,NA,TRBV6-5,TRBJ1-2,TGTGCCAGCAGTCCCTCTCTGGGGGATGGCTACACCTTC,CASSPSLGDGYTF
NA,NA,TRBV20-1,TRBJ2-1,TGCAGTGCTCACCTACTAACCAGGGGCGGGGGCCACAATGAGCAGTTCTTC,CSAHLLTRGGGHNEQFF
NA,NA,TRBV27,TRBJ2-1,TGTGCCAGCAGTTCACCCCGGACCCCTCAGGGGAATGAGCAGTTCTTC,CASSSPRTPQGNEQFF
NA,NA,TRBV11-2,TRBJ1-6,TGTGCCAGCAGCTTAGTGGTTGGGGGCGGGACGGTTAATTCACCCCTCCACTTT,CASSLVVGGGTVNSPLHF
NA,NA,TRBV7-9,TRBJ1-5,TGTGCCAGCAGCTTAGAGAATCGGCCCCAGCATTTT,CASSLENRPQHF
NA,NA,TRBV6-5,TRBJ1-4,TGTGCCAGCAGTTACTACGGACCTAACGAAAAACTGTTTTTT,CASSYYGPNEKLFF
once,TRBD1,TRBV9,TRBJ1-1,TGTGCCAGCAGCGTAGAGCAGGGGGAGAAGGGCAGAAAAGCTTTCTTT,CASSVEQGEKGRKAFF
NA,TRBD2,TRBV12-3/TRBV12-4,TRBJ2-1,TGTGCCAGCATCATCTCTATAGGCGGGGGGCTCTTTAATGAGCAGTTCTTC,CASIISIGGGLFNEQFF
NA,NA,TRBV27,TRBJ2-7,TGTGCCAGCAGTTTAGCACAGGGTGGCGAGCAGTACTTC,CASSLAQGGEQYF
few,NA,TRBV6-6,TRBJ2-6,TGTGCCAGCGAGGGCCCTCCGGAGGCCAACGTCCTGACTTTC,CASEGPPEANVLTF
many,NA,TRBV7-2,TRBJ2-5,TGTGCCAGCAGCTTATCAACTAGTAGCCCAGAGACCCAGTACTTC,CASSLSTSSPETQYF
NA,NA,TRBV7-2,TRBJ2-7,TGTGCCAGCAGCTTAGGGGGGAGCAGACAGACCTACGAGCAGTACTTC,CASSLGGSRQTYEQYF
NA,TRBD1,TRBV7-2,TRBJ1-6,TGTGCCAGCCGGGACAGGGGCGGATCACCCCTCCACTTT,CASRDRGGSPLHF
NA,NA,TRBV11-2,TRBJ2-2,TGTGCCAGCAGCTTGCGGGACGGATTAAATACCGGGGAGCTGTTTTTT,CASSLRDGLNTGELFF
few,NA,TRBV2,TRBJ2-7,TGTGCCAGCAGTCAATTGGCCAGTTTAGTCTACGAGCAGTACTTC,CASSQLASLVYEQYF
few,TRBD2,TRBV11-2,TRBJ2-3,TGTGCCAGCAGCTCTGGACTAGCGGGGACAACCAGGAGGGGTACGCAGTATTTT,CASSSGLAGTTRRGTQYF
NA,NA,TRBV20-1,TRBJ2-7,TGCAGTGCTAGTCACAGGAGCTCCTACAATGAGCAGTACTTC,CSASHRSSYNEQYF
NA,NA,TRBV28,TRBJ2-1,TGTGCCAGCAGTTCAAGGGGGAGGGGGAGATACAATGAGCAGTTCTTC,CASSSRGRGRYNEQFF